Described below is a single T cell receptor beta chain sequence and its context. Its cognate antigen is unknown. This sample was included in a study of memory CD4+ T cells and cytomegalovirus serostatus. The overall study: This sample comes from healthy Belgian adults, fewer than ten CMV seropositive, approximately 23 seronegative. Study findings and constraints: 67 of 164 known CMV-associated TCRbeta sequences appeared in CD4+ memory. The CMV-associated TCR signature appears largely within the CD4+ memory repertoire.

Per the original methods: After removing out-of-frame reads, around 2,000,000 distinct TCRbeta sequences remained. Assay used: immunoSEQ multiplex PCR; TCRdb lists only in-frame clones, some missing. V and J calls and clone size are given by that table; D and trimming were obtained from the DNA. The sample has about 41,000 clones; 70% to 80% are singletons. Single viable CD3+CD4+CD8-CD45RO+ cells were sorted as the memory CD4+ T cells. CDR1 LNHDA and CDR2 SQIVND come from the germline V gene (reference sequence). With 5 bases removed from V and 10 bases from J, the gap between germline ends came to 18 bases. The CDR3 has 14 residues.

Sequences were obtained from memory CD4+ T cells from blood. The TCR was taken from an adult in good health and CMV-seronegative. This sequence joins TRBV19 and TRBJ1-5; a possible D gene is TRBD1 (6 bases). The CDR3 loop reads CASSPRDILQPQHF. The CDR3 nucleotides are TGTGCCAGTAGTCCTCGGGACATATTACAACCCCAGCATTTT.